This T cell receptor beta chain was identified during a study of T cell repertoires in cytomegalovirus infection. Study-level background: TCR beta signatures that were public indicated CMV infection and matching HLA type. Study conclusions and caveats: Carriers of CMV and the relevant HLA type were discriminated by public TCR beta frequency.

MiXCR was run by TCRdb on the reads, yielding one entry per CDR3 protein. The table has 200,000 to 300,000 distinct CDR3 sequences, roughly 10% seen once; the top ten hold roughly 16%. Germline lookup yields CDR1 SGHAT and CDR2 FQNNGV. V was cut by 3 bases and J by 9 bases, with 9 bases left in between. The CDR3 runs 12 residues. As concerns this clonotype: Antigen unknown.

The J gene is TRBJ2-1, the V gene TRBV11-2; D is unclear. Specimen: PBMCs. The sequence came from a human donor in good health (CMV status not recorded). Some clones in this sample may be carry-over from other donors' samples. For the CDR3, the DNA is TGTGCCAGCAGCTTTAGCTTCGGTGAGCAGTTCTTC. Protein: CASSFSFGEQFF.